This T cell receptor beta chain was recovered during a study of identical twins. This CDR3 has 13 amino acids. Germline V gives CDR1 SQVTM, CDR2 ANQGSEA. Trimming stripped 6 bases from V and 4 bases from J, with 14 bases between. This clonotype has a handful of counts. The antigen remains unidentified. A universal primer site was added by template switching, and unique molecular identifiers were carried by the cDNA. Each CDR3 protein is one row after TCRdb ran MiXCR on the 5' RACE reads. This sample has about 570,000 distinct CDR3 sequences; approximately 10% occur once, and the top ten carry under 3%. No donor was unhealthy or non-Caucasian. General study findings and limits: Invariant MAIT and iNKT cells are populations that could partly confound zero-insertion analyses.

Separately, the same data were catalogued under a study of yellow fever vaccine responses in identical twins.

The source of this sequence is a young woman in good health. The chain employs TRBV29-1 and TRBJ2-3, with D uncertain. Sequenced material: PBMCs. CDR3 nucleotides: TGCAGCGTCCTGTCCCGGGCCCCAGATACGCAGTATTTT. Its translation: CSVLSRAPDTQYF.